The 7 T cell receptor beta chains below come from one sample, sequenced in a study of shared clonotypes between healthy human individuals. Method: immunoSEQ multiplex PCR; TCRdb's copy keeps in-frame clones and lacks some. The table records approximately 2.3 million clones, approximately 95% of them present only once. The specimen was naive CD4+ T cells from PBMCs. The subset is: CD45RA+ positively selected. These receptors came from a man aged 18 to 30 in good health. Some clones in this sample may be carry-over from other donors' samples.

This clone was seen only once. The chain links TRBV27 to TRBJ2-7, with a weak D call TRBD1 (6 bases). CDR1 is MNHEY and CDR2 is SMNVEV in the germline V gene (reference sequence). This CDR3 contains 15 residues. Deletions cut 5 bases from V and 0 bases from J, with 14 bases between. The CDR3 region has the DNA TGTGCCAGCAGTGGGCCGACAGGAGTCTCCTACGAGCAGTACTTC. As protein: CASSGPTGVSYEQYF.

V is TRBV11-3 and J is TRBJ1-1, with 10 bases lining up with TRBD1. CDR1 SGHNT and CDR2 YENEEA come from the germline V gene. The CDR3 is 14 amino acids. The V segment lost 5 bases and the J segment 1 base; nucleotides outside the gene matches: 1. The CDR3 region is CASSRQGANTEAFF. The CDR3 region has the DNA TGTGCCAGCAGCCGACAGGGGGCGAACACTGAAGCTTTCTTT.

This chain links TRBV6-1 with TRBJ2-5; TRBD1 agrees at 8 bases. CDR1 MNHNS and CDR2 SASEGT come from the germline V gene. The V segment lost 7 bases and the J segment 4 bases; nucleotides outside the gene matches: 8. The CDR3 consists of 14 residues. The CDR3 coding sequence is TGTGCCAGCAACAAGGGGACAGGCGGAGAGACCCAGTACTTC. Protein sequence: CASNKGTGGETQYF.

V and J are TRBV2 and TRBJ2-2; 11 bases are a match to TRBD1. The germline V gene has CDR1 SNHLY and CDR2 FYNNEI. The CDR3 is made up of 15 amino acids. The J segment lost 7 bases and the V segment lost 5 bases, leaving 6 bases of the junction unmatched. The CDR3 nucleotides are TGTGCCAGCAGTCCCGGACAGGGGGCTGTCGGGGAGCTGTTTTTT. This translates into CASSPGQGAVGELFF. Using reference TRBV2 and TRBJ2-2 for the parts outside the CDR3, the full variable domain is EPEVTQTPSHQVTQMGQEVILRCVPISNHLYFYWYRQILGQKVEFLVSFYNNEISEKSEIFDDQFSVERPDGSNFTLKIRSTKLEDSAMYFCASSPGQGAVGELFFGEGSRLTVL.

CDR3 residues: CASSPRTGTPEAFF. The CDR3 region has the DNA TGTGCCAGCTCACCAAGGACTGGGACGCCTGAAGCTTTCTTT. The chain links TRBV18 to TRBJ1-1; TRBD1 might be the D (5 bases). Trimming pared 2 bases from V and 6 bases from J, leaving 13 bases between. Germline V gene sequence: CDR1 KGHSH, CDR2 LQKENI. The CDR3 consists of 14 residues.

Notes on this clone: Other DNA sequences from this sample encode an identical CDR3 as well. This chain joins TRBV29-1 and TRBJ2-2; TRBD1 or TRBD2 may be the D gene (5 bases each). CDR1 is SQVTM, CDR2 ANQGSEA, per germline. This CDR3 is 13 amino acids long. V gave up 6 bases and J gave up 0 bases, with 8 bases separating them. The CDR3 DNA follows: TGCAGCGTCGGGGCCACGAACACCGGGGAGCTGTTTTTT. It encodes CSVGATNTGELFF.

The CDR3 region is CASMASGRVGGGETQYF. As DNA, the CDR3 is TGTGCCAGCATGGCTAGCGGGAGGGTAGGGGGGGGAGAGACCCAGTACTTC. The chain is built from TRBV28 and TRBJ2-5; 12 nucleotides align to TRBD2. V trimming: 7 bases; J trimming: 4 bases; junction bases outside the gene matches: 13. Germline V gives CDR1 MDHEN, CDR2 SYDVKM. The CDR3 runs 17 residues. Combining the CDR3 with reference TRBV28 and TRBJ2-5 gives the whole variable domain DVKVTQSSRYLVKRTGEKVFLECVQDMDHENMFWYRQDPGLGLRLIYFSYDVKMKEKGDIPEGYSVSREKKERFSLILESASTNQTSMYLCASMASGRVGGGETQYFGPGTRLLVL.